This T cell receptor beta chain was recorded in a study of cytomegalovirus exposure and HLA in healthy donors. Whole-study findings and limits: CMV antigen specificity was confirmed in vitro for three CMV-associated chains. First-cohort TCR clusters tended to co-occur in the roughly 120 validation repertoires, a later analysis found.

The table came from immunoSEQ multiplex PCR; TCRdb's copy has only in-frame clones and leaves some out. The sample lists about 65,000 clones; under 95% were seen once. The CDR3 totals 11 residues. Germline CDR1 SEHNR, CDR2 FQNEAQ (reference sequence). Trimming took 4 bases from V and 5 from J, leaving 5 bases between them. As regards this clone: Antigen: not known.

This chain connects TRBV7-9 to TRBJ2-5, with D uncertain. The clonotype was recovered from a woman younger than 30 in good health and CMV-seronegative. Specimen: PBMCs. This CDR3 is CASSYLETQYF. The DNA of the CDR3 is TGTGCCAGCAGCTACTTGGAGACCCAGTACTTC.